These T cell receptor beta chains were read from a single sample in a study of tumor-infiltrating lymphocytes in oesophageal squamous cell carcinoma. MiXCR, run by TCRdb on the PCR reads, gives a single entry per CDR3 protein. This table has approximately 14,000 distinct CDR3 sequences, around 50% appearing once. Input material: esophageal tumor tissue. The receptors were sampled from a male donor with esophageal squamous cell carcinoma. Both conserved end residues are part of each CDR3. The D gene is left open where the match is weak. Not all rows give a size; the values are once, few, many and, for expanded clones, a class.

CDR3nt	CDR3aa	v_gene	j_gene	d_gene	abundance
TGTGCCAGCAGCTTACAGGGGGGTGGAGAGACCCAGTACTTC	CASSLQGGGETQYF	TRBV7-2	TRBJ2-5	NA	NA
TGCGCCAGCAGCCAGTCGGGGACCATCAAAAACATTCAGTACTTC	CASSQSGTIKNIQYF	TRBV4-1	TRBJ2-4	NA	many
TGTGCCAGCAGCTGGACTAGCGGGAGCTACGAGCAGTACTTC	CASSWTSGSYEQYF	TRBV7-2	TRBJ2-7	TRBD2	few
TGTGCCAGCAGTTACTCGAGGAAACCGGGACTAGGCCTCAATGAGCAGTACTTC	CASSYSRKPGLGLNEQYF	TRBV6-5	TRBJ2-7	TRBD2	NA
TGTGCCAGCAGTGCGGATAGGACAGGGACTTCCTATAATTCACCCCTCCACTTT	CASSADRTGTSYNSPLHF	TRBV25-1	TRBJ1-6	TRBD1	many
TGTGCCAGCAGCTTAACGGGCTGGACAGGGGCTAACACCGGGGAGCTGTTTTTT	CASSLTGWTGANTGELFF	TRBV7-3	TRBJ2-2	TRBD1	NA
TGTGCCAGCAGCTTACCGCTGAATACGCAGTATTTT	CASSLPLNTQYF	TRBV7-6	TRBJ2-3	NA	NA
TGTGCCAGTAGTATAGTTCAGGAAGAGACCCAGTACTTC	CASSIVQEETQYF	TRBV19	TRBJ2-5	NA	many
TGTGCCAGCAGCTTAACCGGGGACAGGCTCTACGAGCAGTACTTC	CASSLTGDRLYEQYF	TRBV7-3	TRBJ2-7	TRBD1	NA
TGTGCCAGCAGTTACTCGATTGGGACAGGGACTGGGGCCAACGTCCTGACTTTC	CASSYSIGTGTGANVLTF	TRBV6-6	TRBJ2-6	TRBD1	NA
TGTGCCAGCACCTACCAGTGGAACACCGGGGAGCTGTTTTTT	CASTYQWNTGELFF	TRBV6-8	TRBJ2-2	NA	NA
TGTGCCACCAGTGAAACCGGACTGACCTCCAACGAGCAGTACTTC	CATSETGLTSNEQYF	TRBV24-1	TRBJ2-7	NA	NA
TGTGCCAGCAGCTTAGGGTCGCTACACAATGAGCAGTTCTTC	CASSLGSLHNEQFF	TRBV7-2	TRBJ2-1	NA	NA
TGTGCCACCAGTGAACTTAGCGGGAAAGAGCAGTTCTTC	CATSELSGKEQFF	TRBV24-1	TRBJ2-1	TRBD2	NA
TGTGCCAGCAGCTTAGGACAGGGTGAGCAGCCCCAGCATTTT	CASSLGQGEQPQHF	TRBV7-8	TRBJ1-5	TRBD1	medium-sized
TGTGCCAGCAGTTCCCTACTGGAGACCCAGTACTTC	CASSSLLETQYF	TRBV12-3/TRBV12-4	TRBJ2-5	NA	NA
TGTGCTAGCAGCTTATTCCCCGGGTACTATGAGCAGTTCTTC	CASSLFPGYYEQFF	TRBV7-7	TRBJ2-1	NA	medium-sized
TGTGCCAGCAGCTTAGAGGCGGGACAGGGAGCGACAGATACGCAGTATTTT	CASSLEAGQGATDTQYF	TRBV7-6	TRBJ2-3	TRBD1	NA
TGTGCCAGCAGCTTAATGGGAAGGGCTGAGACCCAGTACTTC	CASSLMGRAETQYF	TRBV7-2	TRBJ2-5	NA	large
TGCGCCAGCAGTGTAGGAGGGGGCAAAGAGACCCAGTACTTC	CASSVGGGKETQYF	TRBV10-1	TRBJ2-5	NA	NA
TGTGCCAGCAGCCCTACGGACGACAACACCGGGGAGCTGTTTTTT	CASSPTDDNTGELFF	TRBV7-3	TRBJ2-2	NA	NA
TGTGCCAGCAGTTGGGGCGGGACCGCCTACGAGCAGTACTTC	CASSWGGTAYEQYF	TRBV27	TRBJ2-7	NA	NA
TGTGCCAGCACAGCATTAGGACTAGCTAGAAGAGGCCAAGAGACCCAGTACTTC	CASTALGLARRGQETQYF	TRBV7-9	TRBJ2-5	TRBD2	medium-sized
TGTGCCAGCAGCCCACAACGACTAGCGAACAATGAGCAGTTCTTC	CASSPQRLANNEQFF	TRBV11-2	TRBJ2-1	TRBD2	few
TGTGCCAGCGGGAGGACTAGCGACACCGGGGAGCTGTTTTTT	CASGRTSDTGELFF	TRBV12-3/TRBV12-4	TRBJ2-2	TRBD2	NA
TGTGCCAGCAGCTTACTACCCCCGGGACTAGCGGGGGGGAGGGGATACAATGAGCAGTTCTTC	CASSLLPPGLAGGRGYNEQFF	TRBV7-3	TRBJ2-1	TRBD2	NA
TGTGCCAGCAGGGAGGGGGGGGTTGTCTCCTACAATGAGCAGTTCTTC	CASREGGVVSYNEQFF	TRBV7-2	TRBJ2-1	NA	few
TGTGCCAGCAGGTACAGGGGGCAGGCTAATGAAAAACTGTTTTTT	CASRYRGQANEKLFF	TRBV6-1	TRBJ1-4	TRBD1	many
TGTGCCAGCAGTCCAGGGGGACCTCGGAATCAGCCCCAGCATTTT	CASSPGGPRNQPQHF	TRBV12-3/TRBV12-4	TRBJ1-5	TRBD1	many
TGTGCCAGCAGCTTAGTCGGGTGGATGAACACTGAAGCTTTCTTT	CASSLVGWMNTEAFF	TRBV7-2	TRBJ1-1	NA	NA
TGTGCCAGCAGCCGTTCACTAGTGAGTTACAATGAGCAGTACTTC	CASSRSLVSYNEQYF	TRBV7-6	TRBJ2-7	NA	NA
TGTGCCAGCAGCTCCCTCGCGGCAGAGCAGTTCTTC	CASSSLAAEQFF	TRBV7-9	TRBJ2-1	NA	NA
TGTGCCAGCAGCTCTGGACAGGGCGGAGAGACCCAGTACTTC	CASSSGQGGETQYF	TRBV7-6	TRBJ2-5	TRBD1	NA
TGTGCCAGCAAAGATCCTGCCACAGATACGCAGTATTTT	CASKDPATDTQYF	TRBV6-2/TRBV6-3	TRBJ2-3	NA	NA
TGTGCCAGCAGTGAAATCGGACTAGCGCTATTCACCGGGGAGCTGTTTTTT	CASSEIGLALFTGELFF	TRBV6-1	TRBJ2-2	TRBD2	medium-sized
TGTGCCAGCAGCCCCTCTCTGACAGGGGGAGAGACCCAGTACTTC	CASSPSLTGGETQYF	TRBV7-3	TRBJ2-5	TRBD1	NA
TGTGCCAGCAGCCCGATGATGGGTCGGTACACTGAAGCTTTCTTT	CASSPMMGRYTEAFF	TRBV7-9	TRBJ1-1	NA	NA